This TCR beta chain originates from a study of cytomegalovirus exposure and HLA in healthy donors (dated by TCRdb to 2015 to 2018). For context, the study as a whole: According to an earlier analysis of a few hundred of the donors, roughly 180 million T cells yielded 117 million unique TCR beta sequences and approximately 280 Gb of sequence data. The genetic ancestry cluster associated with self-reported Caucasian donors included 81% of the approximately 430 genotyped donors. Rather than using new phenotypic data, the later analysis identified candidate immune exposures from TCR beta sequences and from how often those sequences occurred across donors. To predict cytomegalovirus infection status, the study combined high-throughput TCR immunosequencing, statistical association of individual TCRs with disease status, and machine learning. An earlier analysis of nearly 600 of the donors applied high-throughput TCR beta sequencing to assess whether each TCR beta V gene segment acted as functional or pseudogenic. In a later genetic analysis, genome-wide SNP genotypes for about three fifths of the roughly 670 donors were used, and that subset was treated as a discovery cohort. A later analysis re-analyzed previously published TCR beta repertoires from roughly 630 donors and added high-resolution HLA genotyping to study TCR occurrence patterns. Alongside the repertoire data, information on donor age, sex, ethnicity and CMV serostatus was compiled. Because of strong linkage in the cohort, five DR-DQ haplotypes were treated as single units for association and clustering. The study profiled the T cell repertoires of under 850 subjects by immunosequencing and related them to cytomegalovirus serostatus. Along with the approximately 670-subject first cohort, a separate validation cohort of over a hundred different subjects was used. Among almost 400 genotyped donors of the cohort, an average of 235,054 unique TCR beta nucleotide sequences were sequenced per donor, roughly a sixth of them non-productive. Every repertoire in the discovery cohort had been generated on one and the same sequencing platform. Both class I and class II loci were covered by HLA typing, at four-digit resolution. The aim of the study was to test whether cataloging public T cell receptors could identify signatures of past pathogen exposure. Roughly 300 gigabases of sequencing data and around 85 million unique TCR sequences made up an early release that covered over 550 HLA-typed donors. The number of donors typed differed by locus, with roughly 629-640 for A, B, C, DRB1 and DQB1, 522 for DQA1, about 610 for DPA1, and approximately 470 for DPB1.

Note on this clone: Its antigen specificity is not known. Base qualities were left out, and no much larger clone turns up one base away.

The cohort comprised several hundred healthy bone marrow donors. At the time of sampling, every cohort member was nominally healthy, though immune exposures that went unrecorded were likely present. The donor was CMV seronegative and belonged to the group of over 300 seronegative cohort members. A peripheral blood sample was collected from each donor, and TCR beta sequencing was performed on peripheral blood mononuclear cells. Genomic DNA was extracted from the blood cell samples with the Qiagen DNeasy Blood Extraction Kit. General study outcomes and caveats: Across donors, most TCR sequences were observed very rarely, whereas some public TCRs were present in many individuals. In vitro tests confirmed that a few of the cytomegalovirus-associated TCR beta chains recognize cytomegalovirus antigens. In the study, roughly 160 TCR beta chains were listed as associated with cytomegalovirus. Several of the top co-occurrence clusters appeared to be linked to parvovirus B19, influenza, CMV and Epstein-Barr virus, according to a later analysis. In a later analysis, HLA-associated TCR beta chains showed more clonal expansion and lower generation probabilities than non-associated chains that were equally common. The only immune exposure information available for the cohort was CMV serostatus. Cytomegalovirus status was reported to be diagnosed by the classifier with high specificity and sensitivity in both the original and validation cohorts. According to a later analysis, TCR association rates differed among HLA loci, with DRB1 alleles showing the most associated TCRs and HLA-C alleles showing the fewest. Because counts were too low, some 17 rarely observed V segments, including chromosome 9 orphons, were excluded from the earlier analysis of 587 of the donors. A cluster of highly shared sequence variants was judged likely to represent a technical artifact of the sequencing pipeline. It was suggested by the authors that the approach could potentially be generalized to other disease states and immunological phenotypes. Compared with the approximately 710-donor mean, donors in an Asian-associated ancestry cluster had fewer N-insertions in productive TCRs, according to a later genetic analysis. Broadly in line with IMGT annotations, most TCR beta V segments showed up in productive rearrangements about 87% or about 30% of the time in an earlier analysis of 587 of the donors. The cohort was sequenced for TCR beta chains only, and without alpha or paired-chain data the features that could be detected were limited. Correlated functional status among segregating V segments might be attributable to linkage disequilibrium, but an unknown experimental factor could not be ruled out. V-gene and J-gene trimming of TCR beta chains was associated with a missense DCLRE1C variant in a later genetic analysis, and the association was replicated in an independent cohort. When HLA alleles, especially DR and DQ, strongly co-occurred, TCR associations were difficult to assign to individual alleles. Most CMV-associated TCR beta chains appeared to be HLA-restricted in a later analysis, and the HLA associations seemed to be driven largely by CMV exposure. A further reported finding was that TCR beta sequences accurately predicted the HLA-A and HLA-B alleles for most subjects in the first cohort. At a false discovery rate of 0.05, a later analysis linked 15,000 to 20,000 TCR beta sequences to specific HLA alleles. Roughly uniform sequencing depth across donors was assumed in presence/absence analyses, although this assumption may not hold. Because some donors lacked HLA typing at each locus, the association tests relied only on the typed subset. Some IMGT-functional V segments, including TRBV6-2 and TRBV6-3, could not be distinguished by the 87-base-pair reads and were therefore excluded.

Library creation used the immunoSEQ multiplex PCR assay. For the multiplex PCR, a mixture combining 60 forward primers for TCR Vbeta segments and 13 reverse primers for TCR Jbeta segments was used. The CDR3 region of rearranged TCR beta genes was amplified from genomic DNA with a multiplex PCR assay. The amplified TCR beta libraries were sequenced on the Illumina HiSeq System as 87-base-pair reads. As for the authors' bioinformatics: Across the 500 to 750 repertoires, a later analysis counted 60 million to 90 million unique TCR beta chains, 8.5 million to 12 million of which were shared by at least two donors. To remove PCR and sequencing errors, raw reads were error-corrected and collapsed into unique sequences using a nearest-neighbor algorithm that merged closely related sequences. To assign V, D and J gene segments, CDR3 sequences were aligned to IMGT reference sequences. For a sequence to be retained, a match of at least six nucleotides was required to both a V gene segment and a J gene segment. A rearrangement counted as productive if the CDR3 had no stop codons and remained in frame with V and J, and every other rearrangement counted as non-productive. CDR3 was defined according to IMGT convention as the region running from the second conserved V-encoded cysteine to the conserved J-encoded phenylalanine. Sequences without an unambiguous match to a single V gene segment were excluded from the earlier analysis of a few hundred of the donors. An earlier analysis of roughly 590 of the donors called V segments functional above 56.7% productive rearrangements and segregating when the between-donor standard deviation exceeded 5%. A statistical classification framework was built to diagnose cytomegalovirus status from the catalog of TCR beta chain sequences. A later analysis assigned V and J genes by comparing TCR nucleotide sequences with IMGT/GENE-DB human TR gene sequences. Using the TCRdist pipeline, a later analysis assigned CDR3 sequences along with most-parsimonious VDJ recombination scenarios. In a later analysis, every TCR beta chain was defined by the combination of its CDR3 amino acid sequence and its V-gene family, and reads without a unique V-gene family were dropped. A later analysis removed several hundred highly shared, low-generation-probability nucleotide sequences to deal with suspected cross-contamination and a sequencing artifact. A later analysis calculated a clonal expansion index for each public chain from normalized within-repertoire ranks of inferred template counts. In a later analysis, generation probabilities were computed using a VDJ recombination model fitted to out-of-frame rearrangements, and the results were checked against IGoR. In a later analysis, hypergeometric tests were used to score TCR-TCR, TCR-HLA and TCR-CMV co-occurrence, with a repertoire-size bias correction applied to TCR pairs. A later analysis estimated false discovery rates by permuting HLA or CMV assignments 20 times. In a later analysis, co-occurring TCRs were grouped with DBSCAN, and TCRdist sequence similarity was added when clustering was performed within HLA-allele-positive subsets. For co-occurrence clustering, repertoires with fewer than 30,000 or more than 120,000 public chains were excluded, along with roughly 5 repertoires with anomalous nucleotide sharing. TCRdb retrieved this table from immuneACCESS and kept in-frame rearrangements only. Not all clones are present; in checked studies, unresolved V genes account for under half, and no reason is known for the remainder. V and J calls and clone size follow that table, whereas D and trimming were derived from the DNA. The sample records 150,000 or so clones, 74% of which are singletons. Around 2.3% of the sample belongs to the ten largest clones.

Taken from cysteine to phenylalanine, the CDR3 has 16 residues. The only DNA kept is the CDR3, 48 bases in frame from the first base. In the germline V gene, CDR1 corresponds to MNHNS and CDR2 to SASEGT. V loses 3 bases, J loses 0 bases, and the germline ends lie 11 bases apart. The sequenced sample was PBMCs. The V and J genes are TRBV6-1 and TRBJ1-4, with no reliable assignment of the D segment. This receptor was taken from a man in his thirties or forties in good health and CMV-seronegative. The CDR3 amino acid sequence is: CASSDKPLPTNEKLFF. The DNA sequence is TGTGCCAGCAGTGACAAGCCACTACCAACTAATGAAAAACTGTTTTTT.